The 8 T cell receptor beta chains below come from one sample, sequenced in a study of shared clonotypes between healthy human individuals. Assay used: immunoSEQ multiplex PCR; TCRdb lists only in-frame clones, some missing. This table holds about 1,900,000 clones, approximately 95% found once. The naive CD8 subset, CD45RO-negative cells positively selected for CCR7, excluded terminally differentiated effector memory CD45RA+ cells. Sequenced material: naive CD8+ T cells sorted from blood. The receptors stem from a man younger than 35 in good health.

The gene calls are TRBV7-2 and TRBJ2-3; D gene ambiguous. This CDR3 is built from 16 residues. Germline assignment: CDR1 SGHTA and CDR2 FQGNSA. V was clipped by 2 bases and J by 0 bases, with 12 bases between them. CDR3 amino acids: CASSLSAASSTDTQYF. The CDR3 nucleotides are TGTGCCAGCAGCTTAAGCGCTGCTTCCAGCACAGATACGCAGTATTTT.

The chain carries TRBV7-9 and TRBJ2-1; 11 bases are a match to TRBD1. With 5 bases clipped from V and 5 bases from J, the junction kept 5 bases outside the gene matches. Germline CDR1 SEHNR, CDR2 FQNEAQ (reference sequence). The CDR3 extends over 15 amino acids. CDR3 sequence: CASSAWGQGDNEQFF. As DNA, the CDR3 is TGTGCCAGCAGCGCCTGGGGACAGGGGGACAATGAGCAGTTCTTC.

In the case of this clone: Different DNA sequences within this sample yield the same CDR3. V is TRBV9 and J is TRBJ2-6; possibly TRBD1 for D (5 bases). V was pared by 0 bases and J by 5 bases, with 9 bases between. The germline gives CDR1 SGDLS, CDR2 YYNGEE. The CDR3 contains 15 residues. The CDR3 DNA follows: TGTGCCAGCAGCGTAGGGCAGGGCAGGGCCAACGTCCTGACTTTC. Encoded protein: CASSVGQGRANVLTF. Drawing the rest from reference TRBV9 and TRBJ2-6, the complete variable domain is DSGVTQTPKHLITATGQRVTLRCSPRSGDLSVYWYQQSLDQGLQFLIQYYNGEERAKGNILERFSAQQFPDLHSELNLSSLELGDSALYFCASSVGQGRANVLTFGAGSRLTVL.

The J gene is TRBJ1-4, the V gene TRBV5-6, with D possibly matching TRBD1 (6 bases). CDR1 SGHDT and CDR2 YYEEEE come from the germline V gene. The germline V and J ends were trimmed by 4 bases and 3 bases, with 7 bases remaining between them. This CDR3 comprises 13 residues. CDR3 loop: CASSGTPNEKLFF. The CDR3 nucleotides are TGTGCCAGCAGCGGGACACCTAATGAAAAACTGTTTTTT.

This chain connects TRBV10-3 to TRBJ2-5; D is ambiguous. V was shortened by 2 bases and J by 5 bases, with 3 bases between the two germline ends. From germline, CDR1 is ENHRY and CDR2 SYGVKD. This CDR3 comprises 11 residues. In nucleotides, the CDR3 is TGTGCCATCAGTGAGGAGGAGACCCAGTACTTC. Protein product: CAISEEETQYF.

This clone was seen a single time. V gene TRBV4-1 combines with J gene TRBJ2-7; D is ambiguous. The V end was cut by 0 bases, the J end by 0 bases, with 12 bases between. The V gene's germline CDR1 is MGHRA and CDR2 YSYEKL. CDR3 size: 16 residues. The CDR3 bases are TGCGCCAGCAGCCAAGATAGTTACAGCAGCTCCTACGAGCAGTACTTC. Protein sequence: CASSQDSYSSSYEQYF.

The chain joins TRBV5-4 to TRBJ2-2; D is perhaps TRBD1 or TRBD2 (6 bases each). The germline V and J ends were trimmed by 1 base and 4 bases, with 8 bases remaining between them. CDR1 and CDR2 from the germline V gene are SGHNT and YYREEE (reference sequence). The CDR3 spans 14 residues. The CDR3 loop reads CASSLRGVTGELFF. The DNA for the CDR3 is TGTGCCAGCAGCTTGAGGGGGGTCACCGGGGAGCTGTTTTTT.

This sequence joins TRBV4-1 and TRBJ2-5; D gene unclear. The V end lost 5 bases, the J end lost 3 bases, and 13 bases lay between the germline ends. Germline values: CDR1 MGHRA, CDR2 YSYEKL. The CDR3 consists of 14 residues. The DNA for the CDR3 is TGCGCCAGCAGCAGCCGGGCGGCCGAAGAGACCCAGTACTTC. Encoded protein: CASSSRAAEETQYF.